This entry features one TCR beta chain sequence. No antigen is known for it. A junction end diverges from the germline sequence, so it may reflect a read error. The entry originates in a study of human T cells and chemical hapten exposure. Regarding the study as a whole: Patch test score rose with PT1 expanded TCRs, significant at 8, 16, 32, not 4. Compared to controls, expanded TCRs made significantly more large clusters of similar CDR3s.

The library tagged individual cDNA molecules with unique molecular identifiers. MiXCR, run by TCRdb on the RACE reads, gives a single entry per CDR3 protein. The sample lists approximately 97,000 distinct CDR3 sequences, about 28% seen once, with 10% in the top ten. Time point in this sample: patch test 3, about 24 weeks after DPC sensitization. The treatment denotes: therapeutic diphenylcyclopropenone sensitization with weekly scalp DPC. This TCR was recovered from a middle-aged man with alopecia areata. Some clones in this sample may be carry-over from other donors' samples. This sample comprised whole blood, obtained in connection with sensitization to the hapten diphenylcyclopropenone (DPC).

The CDR3: CSARTGLTNTGEPFF. The CDR3 DNA sequence: TGCAGTGCTAGAACCGGGTTAACGAACACCGGGGAGCCGTTTTTT. V is TRBV20-1 and J is TRBJ2-2; D possibly corresponds to TRBD2 (5 bases). CDR3 length: 15 residues. The germline gives CDR1 DFQATT, CDR2 SNEGSKA (reference sequence).